This paragraph reports one T cell receptor beta chain. What antigen it recognizes has not been identified. Qualities for individual bases were not recorded, and no much larger clone is one base off. The data were taken from a study of blood T cell repertoires in COVID-19 (dated by TCRdb to the early 2020s). Background on the whole study: The collaborator samples originated in the United States, Italy and Spain and spanned the acute and convalescent phases of COVID-19. The material from the prospective study consisted of cDNA or gDNA derived from T cells, B-cell-depleted T cells, or PBMCs. Subjects who had been exposed to COVID-19, were actively infected with it, or had recovered from it provided the deeply sampled blood TCRbeta repertoires that made up the dataset. The repertoires were released in a freely available public database intended as a resource for research on the immune response to SARS-CoV-2. The samples were drawn from the first 160 participants of the ongoing ImmuneRACE study and from 950 to 1,500 subjects provided by 6 global collaborators. A de-identified subject ID, COVID-19 status, age in years and sex were almost always included in the sample metadata. Where available, HLA class I and class II types were taken from metadata supplied by the sample provider and were not determined by assay-based typing.

The full study reports these points: How much clinical and demographic metadata was included differed by source and by participant, and the metadata was provided uncurated.

CDR1 and CDR2 were assigned from the germline V gene as SQVTM and ANQGSEA. Trimming takes 7 bases off V and 5 bases off J; junction bases not matched to a gene: 7. Inclusive of the bounding cysteine and phenylalanine, the CDR3 is 13 residues long. Only the CDR3 DNA is retained, 39 bases long and in frame from the first base. TCRbeta CDR3 regions were amplified from genomic DNA using the immunoSEQ Assay, a bias-controlled multiplex PCR. In the authors' own workflow: The number of nucleated cells in each sample was estimated from the amplification of reference gene primers within the assay. Sequence reads were collapsed and filtered to measure the absolute abundance of every unique TCRbeta CDR3 rearrangement. Productive Simpson clonality was computed per sample as the square root of Simpson's diversity index over productive rearrangements. Here the immuneACCESS table is served through TCRdb, limited to in-frame sequences with V and J called. Missing clones are a known gap in these copies; in checked studies unresolved V genes cover under half, and the rest lacks a known reason. V and J calls and clone size are those listed in that table; D and trimming were worked out from the DNA. The sample table holds roughly 330,000 clones, of which just over 85% were seen once. The ten largest clones represent 8% to 13% of the sample.

Enrolling through a virtual design, the prospective study's participants ranged in age from roughly 18 to 95 years and lived across about two dozen United States geographic areas. Cohort assignment in the prospective study relied on participant-reported clinical history from a screening survey and a study questionnaire. ImmuneRACE Cohort 3 recovered participants were defined by two consecutive negative NP/OP PCR tests, healthcare professional clearance, or symptom resolution. Mobile phlebotomists in the prospective study collected whole blood, serum and a nasopharyngeal or oropharyngeal swab from every participant. Participants in the prospective study had the option to provide additional blood draws and questionnaires over a roughly two-month period. Prospective study blood samples were shipped either frozen or at room temperature before DNA extraction.

This receptor was identified in a woman between 18 and 29 years old who had recovered from COVID-19. The specimen sequenced was PBMCs or T cells enriched from blood (not recorded which). In this chain, TRBV29-1 is recombined with TRBJ1-5, with 8 junctional bases fitting TRBD1. DNA sequence: TGCAGCGCCGTGACAGGGGACTATCAGCCCCAGCATTTT. Its protein is CSAVTGDYQPQHF.